This T cell receptor (beta chain) is drawn from a study of cytomegalovirus exposure and HLA in healthy donors. Worth noting for this clone: What it binds is not known.

Study-wide results and caveats: Upon later analysis, TCR association rates were observed to vary by HLA locus, being highest for DRB1 and lowest for HLA-C. More clonal expansion characterized HLA-associated TCR beta chains than equally common others in a later analysis.

Primers: 60 Vbeta forward and 13 Jbeta reverse. Libraries were prepared by immunoSEQ multiplex PCR; TCRdb keeps only in-frame clonotypes and omits some of them. Of approximately 100,000 clones listed, 70% to 85% are singletons. The sample consisted of PBMCs. The receptor was derived from a man aged 40-55 years in good health and CMV-seropositive.

DNA of the CDR3: TGTGCCAGCAGCCAACCCGACAGGGGTCTAATGAACACTGAAGCTTTCTTT. As protein: CASSQPDRGLMNTEAFF. The V and J genes are TRBV4-2 and TRBJ1-1; TRBD1 aligns across 8 bases. The CDR3 is made up of 17 amino acids. Germline loops: CDR1 LGHNA, CDR2 YNFKEQ. J gave up 0 bases and V 2 bases, and 8 bases lay outside the gene matches.